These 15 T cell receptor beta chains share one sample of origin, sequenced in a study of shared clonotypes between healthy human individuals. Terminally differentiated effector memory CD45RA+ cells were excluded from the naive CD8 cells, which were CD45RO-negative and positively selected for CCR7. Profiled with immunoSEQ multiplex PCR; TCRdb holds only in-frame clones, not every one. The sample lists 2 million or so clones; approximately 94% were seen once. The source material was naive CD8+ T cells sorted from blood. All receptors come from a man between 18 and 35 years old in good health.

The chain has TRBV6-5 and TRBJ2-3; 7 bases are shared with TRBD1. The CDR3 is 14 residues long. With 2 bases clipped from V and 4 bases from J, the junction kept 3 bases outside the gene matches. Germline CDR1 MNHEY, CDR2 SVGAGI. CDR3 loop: CASSYRQGADTQYF. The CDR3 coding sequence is TGTGCCAGCAGTTACAGGCAGGGGGCAGATACGCAGTATTTT.

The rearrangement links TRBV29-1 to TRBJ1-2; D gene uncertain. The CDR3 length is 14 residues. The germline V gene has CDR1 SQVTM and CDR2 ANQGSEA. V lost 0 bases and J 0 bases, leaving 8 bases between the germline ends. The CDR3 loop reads CSVEDHGANYGYTF. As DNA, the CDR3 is TGCAGCGTTGAAGATCACGGAGCTAACTATGGCTACACCTTC. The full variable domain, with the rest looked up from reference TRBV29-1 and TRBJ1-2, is SAVISQKPSRDICQRGTSLTIQCQVDSQVTMMFWYRQQPGQSLTLIATANQGSEATYESGFVIDKFPISRPNLTFSTLTVSNMSPEDSSIYLCSVEDHGANYGYTFGSGTRLTVV.

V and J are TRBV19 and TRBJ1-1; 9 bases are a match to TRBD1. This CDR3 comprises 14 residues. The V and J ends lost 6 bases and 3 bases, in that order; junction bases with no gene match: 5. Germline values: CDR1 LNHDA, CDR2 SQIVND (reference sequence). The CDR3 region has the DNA TGTGCCAGTAGCCGGGACAGGGATGACACTGAAGCTTTCTTT. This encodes CASSRDRDDTEAFF.

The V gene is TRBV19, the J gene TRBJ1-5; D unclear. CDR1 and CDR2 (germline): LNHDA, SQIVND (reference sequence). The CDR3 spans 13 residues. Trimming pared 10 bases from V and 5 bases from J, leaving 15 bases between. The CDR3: CATPLPQDQPQHF. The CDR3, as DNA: TGTGCCACCCCCCTCCCTCAAGATCAGCCCCAGCATTTT. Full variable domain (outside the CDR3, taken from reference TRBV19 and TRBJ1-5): DGGITQSPKYLFRKEGQNVTLSCEQNLNHDAMYWYRQDPGQGLRLIYYSQIVNDFQKGDIAEGYSVSREKKESFPLTVTSAQKNPTAFYLCATPLPQDQPQHFGDGTRLSIL.

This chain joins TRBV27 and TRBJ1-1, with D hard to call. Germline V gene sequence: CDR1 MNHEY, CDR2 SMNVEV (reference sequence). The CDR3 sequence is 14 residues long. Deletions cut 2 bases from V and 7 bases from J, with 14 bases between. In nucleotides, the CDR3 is TGTGCCAGCAGTTTAAACCCCCCAGGCGGTGAAGCTTTCTTT. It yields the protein CASSLNPPGGEAFF.

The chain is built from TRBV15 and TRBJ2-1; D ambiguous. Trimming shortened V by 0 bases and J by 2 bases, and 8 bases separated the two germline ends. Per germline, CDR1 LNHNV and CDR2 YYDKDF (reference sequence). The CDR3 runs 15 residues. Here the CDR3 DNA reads TGTGCCACCAGCAGAGATCGGAGCGCCTACAATGAGCAGTTCTTC. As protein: CATSRDRSAYNEQFF.

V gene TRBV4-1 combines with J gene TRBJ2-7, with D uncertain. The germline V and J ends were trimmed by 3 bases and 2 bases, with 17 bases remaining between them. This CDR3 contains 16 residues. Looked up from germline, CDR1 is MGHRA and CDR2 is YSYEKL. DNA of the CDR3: TGCGCCAGCAGCCACCTCGGACCGCCGGAAACCTACGAGCAGTACTTC. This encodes CASSHLGPPETYEQYF.

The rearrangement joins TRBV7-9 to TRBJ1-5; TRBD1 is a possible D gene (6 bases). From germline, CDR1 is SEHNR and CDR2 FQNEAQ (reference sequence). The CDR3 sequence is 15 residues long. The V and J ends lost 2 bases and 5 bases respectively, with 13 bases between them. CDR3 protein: CASSLSGDGDQPQHF. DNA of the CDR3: TGTGCCAGCAGCTTATCAGGGGATGGGGATCAGCCCCAGCATTTT.

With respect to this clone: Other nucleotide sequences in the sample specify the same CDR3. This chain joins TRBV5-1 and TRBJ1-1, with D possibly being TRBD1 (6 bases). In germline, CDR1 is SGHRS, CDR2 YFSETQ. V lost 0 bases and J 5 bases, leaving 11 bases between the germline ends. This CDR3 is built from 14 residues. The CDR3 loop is CASSLEGGGTEAFF. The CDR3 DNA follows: TGCGCCAGCAGCTTGGAAGGGGGTGGTACTGAAGCTTTCTTT.

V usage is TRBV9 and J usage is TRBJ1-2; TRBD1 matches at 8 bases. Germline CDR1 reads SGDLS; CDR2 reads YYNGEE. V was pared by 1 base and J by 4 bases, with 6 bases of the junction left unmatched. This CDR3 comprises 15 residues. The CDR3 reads CASSVTGQEGYGYTF. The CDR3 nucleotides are TGTGCCAGCAGCGTAACGGGACAGGAAGGCTATGGCTACACCTTC.

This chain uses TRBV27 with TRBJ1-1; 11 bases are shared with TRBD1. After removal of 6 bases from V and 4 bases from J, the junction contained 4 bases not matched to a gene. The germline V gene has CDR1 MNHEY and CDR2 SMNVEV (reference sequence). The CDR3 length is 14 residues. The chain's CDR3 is CASSGQGAVTEAFF. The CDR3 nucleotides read TGTGCCAGCAGCGGACAGGGGGCCGTCACTGAAGCTTTCTTT.

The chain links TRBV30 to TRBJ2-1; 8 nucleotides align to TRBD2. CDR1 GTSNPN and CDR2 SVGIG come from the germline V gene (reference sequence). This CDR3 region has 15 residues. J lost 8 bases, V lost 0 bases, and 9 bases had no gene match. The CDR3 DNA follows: TGTGCCTGGAGTGTAGGGACTAGTACTTCTGATGAGCAGTTCTTC. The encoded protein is CAWSVGTSTSDEQFF.

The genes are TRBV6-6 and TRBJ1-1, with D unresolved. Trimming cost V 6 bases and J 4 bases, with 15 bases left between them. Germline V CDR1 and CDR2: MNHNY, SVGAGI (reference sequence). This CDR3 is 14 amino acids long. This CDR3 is CASSPALAGTEAFF. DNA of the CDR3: TGTGCCAGCAGCCCCGCCCTGGCGGGCACTGAAGCTTTCTTT.

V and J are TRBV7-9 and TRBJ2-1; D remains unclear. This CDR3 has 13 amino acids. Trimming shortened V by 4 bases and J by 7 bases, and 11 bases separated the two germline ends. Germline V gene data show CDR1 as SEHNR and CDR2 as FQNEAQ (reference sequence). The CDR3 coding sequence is TGTGCCAGCAGCTCAGTTGGGTGGAATGAGCAGTTCTTC. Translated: CASSSVGWNEQFF.

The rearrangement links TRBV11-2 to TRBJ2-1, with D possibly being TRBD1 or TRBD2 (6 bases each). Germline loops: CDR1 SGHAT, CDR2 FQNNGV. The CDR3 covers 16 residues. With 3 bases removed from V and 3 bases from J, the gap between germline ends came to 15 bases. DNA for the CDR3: TGTGCCAGCAGCTTGGGTCCGGGGGCCCTCTACAATGAGCAGTTCTTC. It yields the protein CASSLGPGALYNEQFF.